This T cell receptor (beta chain) is drawn from a study of shared clonotypes between healthy human individuals (dated by TCRdb to 2019 to 2021). Study-wide context: The cohort comprised a couple of women and a few men aged 18 to 49 years. Per donor, three plates each were used for CD4 naive and CD4 memory, two for CD8 naive, and one for CD8 memory. The study deeply sequenced blood TCR repertoires of about five healthy adults to estimate repertoire size and the extent of clonotype sharing between individuals. Libraries were prepared and TCR repertoires were sequenced by different laboratories using diverse techniques, in order to increase sequencing depth and limit assay-specific biases. Leukapheresis yielded between about 0.85 and 10 billion PBMCs per donor. The paper as a whole reports these results and caveats: Only blood was sampled, and tissue TCR repertoires likely differ from those in blood. Across several donors, around 5% of naive CD4, over 3% of naive CD8, roughly 2.2% of memory CD4, and 0.4% of memory CD8 clonotypes were shared. Pairwise subsampling indicated that sequencing depth was expected to affect the degree of clonotype sharing among donors. Because the study included a small number of donors, the genetic and exposure-history diversity represented was limited. Naive subsets generally had larger estimated clonotype richness than memory subsets. Higher generation probabilities were observed for clonotypes shared by all four sorted-subset donors than for non-shared clonotypes. Incomplete sequencing was indicated by rarefaction of sorted-subset datasets, despite the large sequencing depth.

Between the V and J ends, shortened by 5 bases and 4 bases respectively, the junction contains 14 bases. CDR3 length: 14 amino acids, cysteine to phenylalanine. CDR3 DNA only is kept here, 42 bases in frame from base 1. Sequences MNHEY (CDR1) and SVGAGI (CDR2) are obtained from the germline V gene. Comments on this clone: Its antigen remains undetermined. Per-nucleotide qualities are absent, and no much larger clonotype sits a single base away.

Donors were healthy HIV-negative adults with no recently reported acute infections or vaccinations. Only Caucasian adults living in Nashville, Tennessee, USA were represented among the donors. CD4+ T cells were enriched by magnetic negative selection; naive cells were then positively selected on CD45RA, and the negative fraction formed the memory subset. Blood was collected by leukapheresis, and PBMCs were isolated by Ficoll-Histopaque density gradient centrifugation and then cryopreserved in liquid nitrogen vapor phase. Purity and quantity of every magnetically sorted T cell population were checked by analytical flow cytometry. Genomic DNA was isolated from each sorted fraction and quantified by UV absorbance on a Nanodrop 2000c. TCR CDR3 regions were amplified from genomic DNA by multiplex PCR using the deep immunoSEQ assay. Extracted genomic DNA from each cell subset was distributed evenly across all wells of several immunoSEQ 96-well plates, and each plate was treated as a replicate. For sorted subsets, around 0.2 ug genomic DNA, equal to 25,000 to 35,000 T cell genomes, was loaded into each replicate PCR. Purified libraries were quantified with a Qubit 3.0 fluorometer, sized on a Bioanalyzer 2100, and re-quantified with the KAPA Library Quantification kit. Each immunoSEQ 96-well plate was sequenced on its own single-read 150-cycle Illumina NextSeq 550 flow cell. The authors processed their data as follows. Because only junctional sequences without quality scores were contained in the immunoSEQ output, filtering matching that applied to full-length reads could not be performed. To assign V/J genes and CDR3, sequences were annotated against IMGT germline references using PyIR, a Python wrapper for IgBLAST v1.9. Reads with weak V/J assignments (E-value above 1e-6), missing CDR3, stop codons, out-of-frame junctions, or ambiguous translated residues were removed. V3J clonotypes were defined as sequences sharing the same inferred V gene, J gene, and CDR3 amino acid sequence. Percentage overlap between repertoires was computed as shared unique clonotypes divided by the size of the smaller repertoire. Three approaches were used to assess repertoire richness: RTK rarefaction, the Chao1 estimator, and Recon v2.1 estimates of unobserved clonotypes. OLGA was used to compute generation probabilities for all TCRbeta clonotypes that the gDNA method yielded from a few donors. The clones in this table, taken by TCRdb from immuneACCESS, are in-frame only. Not every clone is retained; where verified, under half of the shortfall comes from an unresolved V gene, and the cause of the rest is unknown. For V, J and clone size, that table is used; D and trimming come from the DNA. The sample table holds 2 million to 2.5 million clones, of which approximately 95% were seen once. Of the sample, 0.39% falls within the top ten clones.

The rearranged segments are TRBV6-5 and TRBJ1-2, with TRBD1 as a weak D call on 5 bases. Material for sequencing was naive CD4+ T cells from PBMCs. The sample's cell subset or site label, decoded: CD45RA+ positively selected. This sequence was found in a man between 18 and 35 years old in good health. Some clones in this sample may be carry-over from other donors' samples. The DNA sequence is as follows: TGTGCCAGCAGTCCAATATCGGGGACCTATGGCTACACCTTC. Translation gives CASSPISGTYGYTF.